This TCR beta chain was recorded in a study of T cells in Graves' hyperthyroidism and ophthalmopathy. Ten or more counts support this clonotype. Its specificity is unknown. This CDR3 is 14 amino acids long. The germline gives CDR1 LNHNV, CDR2 YYDKDF (reference sequence). V was clipped by 7 bases and J by 7 bases, with 17 bases between them. It was RNA transcripts that yielded the amplified TCR beta CDR3 regions. HTBI primers were employed in a first-round RT-PCR of the TCR CDR3. TCRdb independently ran MiXCR on the multiplex PCR reads; one entry per CDR3 protein. The sample lists about 400,000 distinct CDR3 sequences, less than 15% occurring once. Study conclusions and caveats: Most thyroid clonotypes with frequency above 0.001 were detected in blood.

Sequencing input: blood. This rearrangement joins TRBV15 to TRBJ1-5; the D is unclear. This TCR came from a woman between 18 and 30 years old with Graves' hyperthyroidism. CDR3 residues: CATTPRLGNQPQHF. The CDR3 DNA reads TGTGCCACCACCCCCCGATTGGGGAACCAGCCCCAGCATTTT.